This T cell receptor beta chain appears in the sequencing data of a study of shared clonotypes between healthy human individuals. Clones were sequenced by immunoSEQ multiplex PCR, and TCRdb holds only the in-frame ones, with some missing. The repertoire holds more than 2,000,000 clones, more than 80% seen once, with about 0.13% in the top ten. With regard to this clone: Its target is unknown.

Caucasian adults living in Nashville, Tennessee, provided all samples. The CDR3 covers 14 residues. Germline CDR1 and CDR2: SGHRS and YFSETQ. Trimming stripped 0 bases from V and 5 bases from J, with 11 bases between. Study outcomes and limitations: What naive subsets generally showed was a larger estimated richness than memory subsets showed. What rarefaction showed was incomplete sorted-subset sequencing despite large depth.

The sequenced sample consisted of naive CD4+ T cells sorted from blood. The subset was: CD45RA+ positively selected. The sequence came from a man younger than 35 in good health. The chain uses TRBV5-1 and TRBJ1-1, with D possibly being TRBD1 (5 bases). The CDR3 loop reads CASSLGQPGTEAFF. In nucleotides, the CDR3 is TGCGCCAGCAGCTTGGGACAGCCTGGTACTGAAGCTTTCTTT.